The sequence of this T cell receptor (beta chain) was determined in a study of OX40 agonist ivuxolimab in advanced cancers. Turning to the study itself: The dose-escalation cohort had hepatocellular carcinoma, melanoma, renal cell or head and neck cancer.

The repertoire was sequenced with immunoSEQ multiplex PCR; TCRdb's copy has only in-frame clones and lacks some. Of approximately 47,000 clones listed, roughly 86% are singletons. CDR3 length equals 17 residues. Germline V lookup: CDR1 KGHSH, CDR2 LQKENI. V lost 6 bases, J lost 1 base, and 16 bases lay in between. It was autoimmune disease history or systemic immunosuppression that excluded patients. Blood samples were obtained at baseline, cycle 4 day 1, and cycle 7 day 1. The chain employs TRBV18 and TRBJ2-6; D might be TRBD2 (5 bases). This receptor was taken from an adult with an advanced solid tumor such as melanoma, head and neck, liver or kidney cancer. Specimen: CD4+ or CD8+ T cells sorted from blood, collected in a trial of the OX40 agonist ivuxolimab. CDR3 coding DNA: TGTGCCAGCTCCGGATTCCGGGGTAGTTCTGGGGCCAACGTCCTGACTTTC. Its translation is CASSGFRGSSGANVLTF.